This passage covers 13 T cell receptor beta chains from one sample sequenced in a study of cytomegalovirus exposure and HLA in healthy donors. 60 Vbeta and 13 Jbeta primers were used in PCR. Here immunoSEQ multiplex PCR was the method, and the copy in TCRdb shows in-frame clones only, minus some. The sample carries around 130,000 clones, roughly 78% recorded once. Sequenced: PBMCs. The receptors here all came from a man aged 25 to 45 in good health and CMV-seronegative.

This clone was counted between two and nine times. This chain connects TRBV6-5 to TRBJ1-1; no reliable D call. This CDR3 is 11 amino acids long. In germline, CDR1 is MNHEY, CDR2 SVGAGI. Trimming pared 6 bases from V and 5 bases from J, leaving 7 bases between. The CDR3, as DNA: TGTGCCAGCAGAGGGAGGACTGAAGCTTTCTTT. This sequence encodes CASRGRTEAFF.

The chain carries TRBV2 and TRBJ2-7; no clear D gene. V was clipped by 8 bases and J by 0 bases, with 8 bases between them. CDR1 and CDR2 from the germline V gene are SNHLY and FYNNEI. The CDR3 extends over 12 amino acids. The CDR3 sequence is CASLRSSYEQYF. In nucleotides, the CDR3 is TGTGCCAGCCTACGGAGCTCCTACGAGCAGTACTTC. The full variable domain, rest sourced from reference TRBV2 and TRBJ2-7, is EPEVTQTPSHQVTQMGQEVILRCVPISNHLYFYWYRQILGQKVEFLVSFYNNEISEKSEIFDDQFSVERPDGSNFTLKIRSTKLEDSAMYFCASLRSSYEQYFGPGTRLTVT.

The gene calls are TRBV27 and TRBJ2-2; 8 bases are shared with TRBD2. The germline V gene has CDR1 MNHEY and CDR2 SMNVEV (reference sequence). The CDR3 runs to 17 residues. Trimming took 6 bases from V and 1 from J; bases not matched to a gene: 10. The CDR3, as DNA: TGTGCCAGCAGCAGATGGAGCGGGGGCCTGAACACCGGGGAGCTGTTTTTT. It translates to CASSRWSGGLNTGELFF.

The chain links TRBV5-1 to TRBJ1-5; D is possibly TRBD1 (5 bases). Germline V gene lookup returns CDR1 SGHRS and CDR2 YFSETQ. Trimming stripped 0 bases from V and 6 bases from J, with 13 bases between. CDR3 length: 15 amino acids. The CDR3 sequence: CASSLGGGTGQPQHF. In DNA, the CDR3 is TGCGCCAGCAGCTTGGGCGGGGGTACAGGTCAGCCCCAGCATTTT.

In the case of this clone: Germline is not matched at one junction end, which may reflect a read error. The chain carries TRBV10-3 and TRBJ1-1, with TRBD1 matching over 10 bases. The CDR3 spans 15 residues. Germline V gene lookup returns CDR1 ENHRY and CDR2 SYGVKD. CDR3 residues: CASGTGAPLNAEAFF. The DNA for the CDR3 is TGTGCCTCGGGGACAGGGGCCCCTTTGAACGCTGAAGCTTTCTTT.

The genes are TRBV7-9 and TRBJ2-2; D gene unclear. The CDR3 length is 13 residues. Trimming took off 1 base at V and 7 bases at J, with 7 bases between the two ends. The germline V gene encodes CDR1 SEHNR and CDR2 FQNEAQ (reference sequence). The CDR3 DNA sequence: TGTGCCAGCAGCTTAGATTCGGGCGGGGAGCTGTTTTTT. Amino acids: CASSLDSGGELFF.

V is TRBV5-4 and J is TRBJ2-1; the match to TRBD1 covers 10 bases. CDR1 is SGHNT and CDR2 is YYREEE in the germline V gene (reference sequence). The CDR3 runs 14 residues. V was clipped by 4 bases and J by 9 bases; unmatched bases: 7. The CDR3 DNA reads TGTGCCAGCAGCGACAGGGGGCTGGTGGGTGAGCAGTTCTTC. This sequence encodes CASSDRGLVGEQFF.

V usage is TRBV5-1 and J usage is TRBJ1-2; no clear D gene. V was clipped by 0 bases and J by 1 base, with 16 bases between them. CDR3 length: 17 amino acids. The germline gives CDR1 SGHRS, CDR2 YFSETQ. The CDR3 nucleotides read TGCGCCAGCAGCTTGGGGCGGATCACCATTATTAACTATGGCTACACCTTC. Protein product: CASSLGRITIINYGYTF.

The chain carries TRBV2 and TRBJ2-5; 10 bases fit TRBD2. The CDR3 has 16 amino acids. CDR1 SNHLY and CDR2 FYNNEI come from the germline V gene. The trim removed 5 bases at V and 4 bases at J, leaving 10 bases unmatched. This CDR3 reads CASSSGLASPVETQYF. Written as DNA, the CDR3 is TGTGCCAGCAGTTCGGGACTAGCGAGTCCGGTAGAGACCCAGTACTTC.

This clone was detected once. The chain joins TRBV7-8 to TRBJ1-4; tentatively, D is TRBD1 (6 bases). Germline V gives CDR1 SGHVS, CDR2 FQNEAQ. There are 16 residues in the CDR3. With 3 bases removed from V and 7 bases from J, the gap between germline ends came to 18 bases. The chain's CDR3 is CASSLSTGTHSEKLFF. The CDR3 nucleotides are TGTGCCAGCAGCTTGTCCACAGGGACCCACTCTGAAAAACTGTTTTTT.

The CDR3 DNA follows: TGTGCCATCAGTGGGACTAGCGGGAGCTATGAGCAGTTCTTC. Translating it yields CAISGTSGSYEQFF. This chain connects TRBV10-3 to TRBJ2-1, with 13 nucleotides matching TRBD2. Per the germline V gene, CDR1 is ENHRY and CDR2 is SYGVKD. After removal of 4 bases from V and 8 bases from J, the junction contained 2 bases not matched to a gene. CDR3 length: 14 amino acids.

This rearrangement joins TRBV29-1 to TRBJ1-1; D ambiguous. V was cut by 3 bases and J by 3 bases, with 11 bases left in between. The CDR3 loop spans 13 amino acids. CDR1 and CDR2 from the germline V gene are SQVTM and ANQGSEA. The CDR3 region is CSVDSQAYTEAFF. The CDR3 DNA follows: TGCAGCGTTGACTCCCAGGCCTACACTGAAGCTTTCTTT.

V is TRBV6-1 and J is TRBJ2-5; possible D gene TRBD2, 5 bases. Germline V gene data show CDR1 as MNHNS and CDR2 as SASEGT. This CDR3 comprises 15 residues. With 2 bases removed from V and 6 bases from J, the gap between germline ends came to 16 bases. The CDR3 nucleotides read TGTGCCAGCAGTGAAAGCCTCAACGGGGTGAAGACCCAGTACTTC. Amino acid sequence: CASSESLNGVKTQYF.